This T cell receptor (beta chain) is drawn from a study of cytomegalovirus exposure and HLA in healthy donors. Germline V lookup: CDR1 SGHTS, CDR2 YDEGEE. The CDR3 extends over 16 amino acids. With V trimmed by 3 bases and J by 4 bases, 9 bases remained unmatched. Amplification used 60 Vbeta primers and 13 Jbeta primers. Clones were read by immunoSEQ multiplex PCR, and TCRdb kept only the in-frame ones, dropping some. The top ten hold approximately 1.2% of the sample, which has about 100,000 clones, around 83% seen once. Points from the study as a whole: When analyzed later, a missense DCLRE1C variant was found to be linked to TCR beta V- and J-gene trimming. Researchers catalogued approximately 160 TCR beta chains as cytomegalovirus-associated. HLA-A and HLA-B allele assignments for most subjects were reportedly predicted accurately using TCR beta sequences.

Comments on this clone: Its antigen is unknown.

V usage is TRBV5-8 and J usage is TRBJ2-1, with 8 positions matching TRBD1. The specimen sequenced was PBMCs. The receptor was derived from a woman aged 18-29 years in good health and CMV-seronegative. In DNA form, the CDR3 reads TGTGCCAGCAGCTGGAGTGACAGGGGAAATTACAATGAGCAGTTCTTC. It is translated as CASSWSDRGNYNEQFF.